The sequence of this TCR beta chain was determined in a study of cytomegalovirus exposure and HLA in healthy donors. For the study at large: Ancestry clustering placed more than 65% of approximately 370 genotyped donors in the Caucasian-associated cluster.

Comment on this clone: Its antigen is unknown.

Amplification used 60 Vbeta primers and 13 Jbeta primers. The protocol was immunoSEQ multiplex PCR, while the TCRdb copy is restricted to in-frame clones and leaves out a portion. The sample yields approximately 130,000 clones, 60% to 85% seen once. General study findings and limits: It was approximately 150 TCR beta chains that were listed as cytomegalovirus-associated. TRBV6-2, TRBV6-3 and some other V segments were unresolvable in 87-base-pair reads. Later on, an analysis showed TCR association rates differing by HLA locus, with DRB1 the most and HLA-C the fewest.

Trimming pared 9 bases from V and 2 bases from J, leaving 13 bases between. There are 13 residues in the CDR3. Per the germline V gene, CDR1 is MNHEY and CDR2 is SVGAGI. The V call is TRBV6-5, the J call TRBJ1-1, with unresolved D. The sequence came from a woman in her forties in good health and CMV-seronegative. Sequencing input: PBMCs. The CDR3 DNA is TGTGCCAGTTTTACCCAGGTAAACACTGAAGCTTTCTTT. Translated: CASFTQVNTEAFF.